The 29 T cell receptor beta chains below all came from one sample that was sequenced in a study of T cells in localized non-small cell lung cancer (TCRdb year 2020). The library was prepared using the immunoSEQ multiplex PCR assay. TCRdb's version of the immuneACCESS table is confined to in-frame rearrangements and falls short of the full clone set. An unresolved V gene accounts for under half of the shortfall where checked; the remainder is of unknown origin. The sample has roughly 61,000 clones on record, about four fifths of them singletons. Jointly, the top ten make up roughly 5% of the sample. The starting material was PBMCs, obtained before any cancer treatment. The origin of the receptors is a man aged 40-75 years with stage II lung adenocarcinoma.

V is TRBV19 and J is TRBJ1-2; 12 bases match TRBD1. The V and J ends lost 5 bases and 6 bases, in that order; junction bases with no gene match: 13. The germline CDR1 and CDR2 sequences are LNHDA and SQIVND (reference sequence). The CDR3 is 17 amino acids. CDR3 sequence: CASSATAGTGGSDGYTF. Here the CDR3 DNA reads TGTGCCAGTAGTGCTACGGCCGGGACAGGGGGCAGTGATGGCTACACCTTC.

This chain connects TRBV5-6 to TRBJ1-2, with D perhaps matching TRBD1 (5 bases). Looked up from germline, CDR1 is SGHDT and CDR2 is YYEEEE. V was cut by 4 bases and J by 3 bases, with 22 bases left in between. The CDR3 is 17 residues long. The CDR3 coding sequence is TGTGCCAGCAGCCTTCCCCCCGGGACTCAACGGGACTATGGCTACACCTTC. Translated, it gives CASSLPPGTQRDYGYTF.

This chain links TRBV7-2 with TRBJ2-7; 7 positions agree with TRBD1. This CDR3 has 14 amino acids. J lost 2 bases, V lost 4 bases, and 5 bases had no gene match. Germline loops: CDR1 SGHTA, CDR2 FQGNSA. The CDR3 is CASSSPDRTYEQYF. CDR3 DNA sequence: TGTGCCAGCAGCTCCCCGGACAGGACCTACGAGCAGTACTTC.

The genes are TRBV6-6 and TRBJ1-4; no clear D. The CDR3 extends over 16 amino acids. V was shortened by 5 bases and J by 0 bases, with 13 bases between the two germline ends. Germline CDR1 and CDR2: MNHNY and SVGAGI (reference sequence). This CDR3 is CASSRHGDPTNEKLFF. In DNA, the CDR3 is TGTGCCAGCAGTCGTCACGGGGATCCAACTAATGAAAAACTGTTTTTT.

This chain connects TRBV15 to TRBJ2-1, with unresolved D. Between the trimmed V and J ends, which lost 5 bases and 0 bases, there was a span of 2 bases. The germline CDR1 and CDR2 sequences are LNHNV and YYDKDF (reference sequence). CDR3 length: 12 amino acids. CDR3 coding DNA: TGTGCCACCAGCTACTCCTACAATGAGCAGTTCTTC. Translation gives CATSYSYNEQFF.

The rearrangement joins TRBV5-6 to TRBJ1-5; 9 bases agree with TRBD1. This CDR3 region has 15 residues. Germline CDR1 is SGHDT and CDR2 is YYEEEE. The V gene end was trimmed by 4 bases and the J gene end by 4 bases; junction bases not matched to a gene: 6. This CDR3 reads CASSSGQGRNQPQHF. The CDR3 DNA reads as TGTGCCAGCAGCAGCGGACAGGGGAGGAATCAGCCCCAGCATTTT.

The genes are TRBV11-1 and TRBJ2-5, with 8 bases lining up with TRBD1. The CDR3 has 13 residues. Germline CDR1 reads SGHAT; CDR2 reads FQDESV (reference sequence). Losses at the gene ends were 3 bases for V and 7 bases for J; bases not matched to a gene: 4. This chain's CDR3 is CASSLTGEATQYF. The CDR3 DNA follows: TGTGCCAGCAGCTTGACAGGGGAGGCGACCCAGTACTTC.

V and J are TRBV25-1 and TRBJ2-1; D remains unclear. Germline values: CDR1 MGHDK, CDR2 SYGVNS. V lost 5 bases, J lost 6 bases, and 17 bases lay in between. This CDR3 is 15 amino acids long. In nucleotides, the CDR3 is TGTGCCAGCAGTTCCCACTCAAGGCCGGGCAATGAGCAGTTCTTC. Amino acid sequence: CASSSHSRPGNEQFF.

V and J are TRBV25-1 and TRBJ1-2, with D perhaps matching TRBD1 (6 bases). V lost 1 base, J lost 8 bases, and 11 bases lay in between. Per germline, CDR1 MGHDK and CDR2 SYGVNS. This CDR3 is built from 13 residues. The CDR3 sequence: CASSELAGEGYTF. The CDR3 DNA reads as TGTGCCAGCAGTGAATTAGCAGGGGAGGGCTACACCTTC.

V and J are TRBV6-4 and TRBJ2-1; 8 bases are shared with TRBD1. The CDR3 covers 16 residues. Germline V gene data show CDR1 as MRHNA and CDR2 as SNTAGT. J lost 0 bases, V lost 2 bases, and 3 bases had no gene match. Written as DNA, the CDR3 is TGTGCCAGCAGTGACCAGGGGGCAAGCTCCTACAATGAGCAGTTCTTC. It yields the protein CASSDQGASSYNEQFF.

The chain recombines TRBV20-1 with TRBJ1-1; 7 bases match TRBD1. Trimming cost V 5 bases and J 11 bases; bases outside gene matches: 5. Germline V gene lookup returns CDR1 DFQATT and CDR2 SNEGSKA (reference sequence). The CDR3 runs to 10 residues. The CDR3 loop is CSAGTDGAFF. The CDR3 DNA is TGCAGTGCTGGGACAGACGGGGCTTTCTTT.

The chain uses TRBV7-3 and TRBJ1-1, with a possible D match to TRBD1 (5 bases). V was cut by 5 bases and J by 1 base, with 14 bases left in between. Germline CDR1 is SGHTA and CDR2 is FQGTGA. This CDR3 has 15 residues. CDR3 loop: CASSPQGEGNTEAFF. The CDR3 nucleotides read TGTGCCAGCAGCCCTCAAGGGGAGGGGAACACTGAAGCTTTCTTT.

V usage is TRBV7-2 and J usage is TRBJ1-2; 7 bases are a match to TRBD1. V was clipped by 5 bases and J by 12 bases; unmatched bases: 12. The CDR3 contains 13 residues. CDR1 and CDR2 (germline): SGHTA, FQGNSA. The CDR3 region has the DNA TGTGCCAGCAGCATTACCTTAGACAGGGAAAACACCTTC. Amino acid sequence: CASSITLDRENTF.

The chain combines TRBV4-2 with TRBJ2-5; 15 bases are shared with TRBD2. Trimming at V came to 0 bases and at J to 4 bases, leaving 18 bases not matched to a gene. From germline, CDR1 is LGHNA and CDR2 YNFKEQ. The CDR3 is 22 residues long. The CDR3 DNA reads as TGTGCCAGCAGCCAAGACCCGTTTACGGGACTAGCGGGAGGAACCGCCCGAGAGACCCAGTACTTC. Residues: CASSQDPFTGLAGGTARETQYF.

The gene calls are TRBV6-1 and TRBJ1-5; D might be TRBD1 (5 bases). Germline-derived CDR1 and CDR2 are MNHNS and SASEGT. The CDR3 is 15 residues long. Trimming shortened V by 3 bases and J by 6 bases, and 15 bases separated the two germline ends. CDR3 residues: CASSDRTRGGQPQHF. The CDR3 bases are TGTGCCAGCAGTGACCGCACGAGGGGTGGTCAGCCCCAGCATTTT.

The V gene is TRBV6-6, the J gene TRBJ2-7; no definite D call. Trimming removed 6 bases from V and 5 bases from J, with 20 bases in between. Germline values: CDR1 MNHNY, CDR2 SVGAGI (reference sequence). The CDR3 spans 15 residues. This chain's CDR3 is CASSPVVSHLHEQYF. As DNA, the CDR3 is TGTGCCAGCAGCCCCGTGGTGTCCCACCTCCACGAGCAGTACTTC.

The chain couples TRBV7-2 to TRBJ2-7; D is uncertain. The CDR3 consists of 11 residues. With 5 bases removed from V and 0 bases from J, the gap between germline ends came to 2 bases. Germline CDR1 SGHTA, CDR2 FQGNSA. The CDR3 sequence: CASSASYEQYF. In nucleotides, the CDR3 is TGTGCCAGCAGCGCCTCCTACGAGCAGTACTTC.

The chain is built from TRBV6-1 and TRBJ2-2; 7 bases are shared with TRBD2. This CDR3 has 13 residues. Germline CDR1 is MNHNS and CDR2 is SASEGT. V lost 7 bases, J lost 10 bases, and 9 bases stayed unmatched. This CDR3 reads CASKLERGLELFF. The CDR3 DNA reads as TGTGCCAGCAAACTAGAGCGGGGCTTGGAGCTGTTTTTT.

The CDR3 coding sequence is TGTGCCAGCAGTGCCGGGACAGGACACCAGCCCCAGCATTTT. Its translation is CASSAGTGHQPQHF. The chain recombines TRBV6-5 with TRBJ1-5, with TRBD1 matching over 8 bases. Germline CDR1 MNHEY, CDR2 SVGAGI. The CDR3 contains 14 residues. With 5 bases clipped from V and 7 bases from J, the junction kept 7 bases outside the gene matches.

The rearrangement joins TRBV30 to TRBJ1-2, with D possibly TRBD1 on 6 matching bases. Germline values: CDR1 GTSNPN, CDR2 SVGIG (reference sequence). The V and J ends lost 3 bases and 6 bases respectively, with 14 bases between them. The CDR3 has 13 amino acids. CDR3 in amino acids: CAWSPGQTNGYTF. CDR3 nucleotides: TGTGCCTGGAGCCCCGGACAGACCAATGGCTACACCTTC.

The V call is TRBV18, the J call TRBJ2-7, with D perhaps TRBD1 (5 bases). The V end lost 2 bases, the J end lost 5 bases, and 16 bases lay between the germline ends. The V gene's germline CDR1 is KGHSH and CDR2 LQKENI. The CDR3 extends over 15 amino acids. Here the CDR3 reads CASSPFHSQGDEQYF. CDR3 in DNA: TGTGCCAGCTCACCATTTCACAGCCAAGGGGACGAGCAGTACTTC.

This clone was observed a handful of times. This sequence joins TRBV18 and TRBJ1-1; a possible D gene is TRBD1 (5 bases). V was trimmed by 0 bases and J by 5 bases, leaving 13 bases between them. The CDR3 covers 15 residues. Germline V gene data show CDR1 as KGHSH and CDR2 as LQKENI. The CDR3 region is CASSPPGREGTEAFF. CDR3 coding DNA: TGTGCCAGCTCACCACCGGGCAGGGAGGGGACTGAAGCTTTCTTT.

This chain uses TRBV6-5 with TRBJ1-1, with D unresolved. Germline V gives CDR1 MNHEY, CDR2 SVGAGI. There are 11 residues in the CDR3. V was cut by 5 bases and J by 7 bases, with 8 bases left in between. The CDR3 bases are TGTGCCAGCAGTATGGGGTTTGAAGCTTTCTTT. It encodes CASSMGFEAFF.

The J gene is TRBJ2-2, the V gene TRBV7-6; tentative D call: TRBD2 (5 bases). Trimming took 0 bases from V and 5 from J, leaving 10 bases between them. This CDR3 spans 15 amino acids. Per the germline V gene, CDR1 is SGHVS and CDR2 is FNYEAQ. CDR3 sequence: CASSLAGVGTGELFF. The CDR3 nucleotides read TGTGCCAGCAGCTTAGCGGGAGTAGGAACCGGGGAGCTGTTTTTT.

This chain links TRBV10-1 with TRBJ2-7, with 8 bases lining up with TRBD1. CDR1 is WNHNN, CDR2 SYGVQD, per germline (reference sequence). The V and J ends lost 6 bases and 5 bases, in that order; junction bases with no gene match: 15. The CDR3 totals 16 residues. The CDR3 nucleotides are TGCGCCAGCAGGACCCCCTTCGGACAGGGTCTTGACGAGCAGTACTTC. As protein: CASRTPFGQGLDEQYF.

This sequence joins TRBV19 and TRBJ1-1; no clear D gene. The CDR3 is 14 amino acids. The germline V gene has CDR1 LNHDA and CDR2 SQIVND (reference sequence). Trimming took 3 bases from V and 2 from J, leaving 10 bases between them. CDR3 protein: CASSIGETNTEAFF. DNA for the CDR3: TGTGCCAGTAGTATCGGGGAGACTAACACTGAAGCTTTCTTT.

This clone was counted a single time. This chain joins TRBV27 and TRBJ1-1; perhaps TRBD1 as D (6 bases). CDR3 size: 14 residues. Trimming cost V 9 bases and J 0 bases, with 14 bases left between them. CDR1 is MNHEY, CDR2 SMNVEV, per germline (reference sequence). The CDR3 reads CASGGDYLNTEAFF. The CDR3 DNA reads TGTGCCAGTGGGGGCGACTACCTGAACACTGAAGCTTTCTTT.

The count of this clone is one. The chain is built from TRBV9 and TRBJ1-3, with 7 bases fitting TRBD1. Unmatched junction bases numbered 14, after V lost 7 bases and J lost 1 base. Per the germline V gene, CDR1 is SGDLS and CDR2 is YYNGEE. CDR3 length: 17 residues. This CDR3 reads CASGRVGTAVSGNTIYF. For the CDR3, the DNA is TGTGCCAGCGGTCGCGTGGGGACAGCGGTATCTGGAAACACCATATATTTT.

The rearrangement uses TRBV15 and TRBJ1-3; D is possibly TRBD1 (5 bases). CDR3 length equals 16 residues. Germline V gene lookup returns CDR1 LNHNV and CDR2 YYDKDF (reference sequence). With 1 base removed from V and 3 bases from J, the gap between germline ends came to 13 bases. The CDR3 spells CATSRAIGDGGNTIYF. DNA of the CDR3: TGTGCCACCAGCAGAGCGATAGGGGATGGTGGAAACACCATATATTTT.